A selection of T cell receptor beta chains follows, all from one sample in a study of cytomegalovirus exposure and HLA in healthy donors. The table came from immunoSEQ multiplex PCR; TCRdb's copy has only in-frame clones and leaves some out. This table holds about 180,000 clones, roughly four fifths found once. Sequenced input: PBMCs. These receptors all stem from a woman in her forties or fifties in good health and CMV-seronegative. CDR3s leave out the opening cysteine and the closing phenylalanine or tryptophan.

cdr3_aa: ASSPGLAGVQFTDTQY
v_call: TRBV5-4
j_call: TRBJ2-3

cdr3_aa: ASSGVTGYNEQF
v_call: TRBV9
j_call: TRBJ2-1

cdr3_aa: ASSPGTRTSF
v_call: TRBV6-5
j_call: TRBJ1-1

cdr3_aa: ASSLSGGPQETQY
v_call: TRBV4-1
j_call: TRBJ2-5

cdr3_aa: ASSYGGATNQPQH
v_call: TRBV6-5
j_call: TRBJ1-5

cdr3_aa: AIRGTASGNTIY
v_call: TRBV10-3
j_call: TRBJ1-3

cdr3_aa: ASSQLAGEGEQY
v_call: TRBV4-1
j_call: TRBJ2-7

cdr3_aa: ASSLRGQAGGPATQY
v_call: TRBV7-2
j_call: TRBJ2-5

cdr3_aa: ASSQDWGEYYEQY
v_call: TRBV4-2
j_call: TRBJ2-7

cdr3_aa: ASSPGTQRFTDEQY
v_call: TRBV5-8
j_call: TRBJ2-7

cdr3_aa: ASVETGRGSYEQY
v_call: TRBV6-5
j_call: TRBJ2-7

cdr3_aa: ASSPLPGDNTGELF
v_call: TRBV5-4
j_call: TRBJ2-2

cdr3_aa: ASSPPPPDTQY
v_call: TRBV4-1
j_call: TRBJ2-3

cdr3_aa: ASSTQGGTEAF
v_call: TRBV5-1
j_call: TRBJ1-1

cdr3_aa: ASSSPTGGLLETQY
v_call: TRBV7-9
j_call: TRBJ2-5

cdr3_aa: ASSPLVGGPYGYT
v_call: TRBV11-2
j_call: TRBJ1-2

cdr3_aa: ASSPDRGNEQF
v_call: TRBV13
j_call: TRBJ2-1

cdr3_aa: ASSERDRVYEQY
v_call: TRBV7-9
j_call: TRBJ2-7

cdr3_aa: ASTRARGTSGTDTQY
v_call: TRBV25-1
j_call: TRBJ2-3

cdr3_aa: ASTAGPYNYGYT
v_call: TRBV19
j_call: TRBJ1-2

cdr3_aa: ASSPGTGINQPQH
v_call: TRBV5-1
j_call: TRBJ1-5

cdr3_aa: ASSPGSYEQY
v_call: TRBV27
j_call: TRBJ2-7

cdr3_aa: ASSLLQGFGYT
v_call: TRBV27
j_call: TRBJ1-2

cdr3_aa: ASSIDLRLAAEQY
v_call: TRBV19
j_call: .

cdr3_aa: ASTGGRLSGELF
v_call: TRBV2
j_call: TRBJ2-2

cdr3_aa: ASSLWRETQY
v_call: TRBV28
j_call: TRBJ2-5

cdr3_aa: ASSPTVSEGSTDTQY
v_call: TRBV27
j_call: TRBJ2-3

cdr3_aa: ASGSGLFYNEQF
v_call: TRBV6-1
j_call: TRBJ2-1